Below are 27 T cell receptor beta chains sequenced from a single sample in a study of memory CD4+ T cells and cytomegalovirus serostatus. Produced via immunoSEQ multiplex PCR; TCRdb's table is partial and in-frame only. The sample lists 40,000 to 60,000 clones, around 78% occurring once. Single viable CD3+CD4+CD8-CD45RO+ cells were sorted as the memory CD4+ T cells. Sequencing input: memory CD4+ T cells from blood. The receptor set was obtained from an adult in good health and CMV-seronegative.

The chain uses TRBV28 and TRBJ1-1, with D hard to call. The CDR3 covers 11 residues. Germline values: CDR1 MDHEN, CDR2 SYDVKM. V was trimmed by 2 bases and J by 7 bases, leaving 5 bases between them. DNA of the CDR3: TGTGCCAGCAGTTTACGCTTTGAAGCTTTCTTT. Protein product: CASSLRFEAFF. Supplemented by reference TRBV28 and TRBJ1-1, the full variable domain reads DVKVTQSSRYLVKRTGEKVFLECVQDMDHENMFWYRQDPGLGLRLIYFSYDVKMKEKGDIPEGYSVSREKKERFSLILESASTNQTSMYLCASSLRFEAFFGQGTRLTVV.

In this sample, this clone turned up once. The CDR3 DNA is TGTGCCAGCTCACCAGGCGGTTTCTCCTACAATGAGCAGTTCTTC. Amino acid sequence: CASSPGGFSYNEQFF. The chain carries TRBV18 and TRBJ2-1; no reliable D call. The CDR3 runs 15 residues. The V gene lost 2 bases and the J gene lost 0 bases, with 8 bases spanning the gap. Germline V gene data show CDR1 as KGHSH and CDR2 as LQKENI.

The chain employs TRBV5-1 and TRBJ1-4; D is unresolved. The CDR3 consists of 14 residues. CDR1 and CDR2 from the germline V gene are SGHRS and YFSETQ. The V and J ends lost 5 bases and 7 bases respectively, with 15 bases between them. The chain's CDR3 is CASRPTPDGEKLFF. The CDR3 region has the DNA TGCGCCAGCAGACCGACCCCGGACGGTGAAAAACTGTTTTTT.

The J gene is TRBJ2-7, the V gene TRBV10-3; TRBD1 is a possible D gene (6 bases). The CDR3 consists of 16 residues. Germline values: CDR1 ENHRY, CDR2 SYGVKD. V was shortened by 0 bases and J by 3 bases, with 15 bases between the two germline ends. CDR3 coding DNA: TGTGCCATCAGTGAGTCCGCGGGCCAAGGGGGCTACGAGCAGTACTTC. This encodes CAISESAGQGGYEQYF.

The rearrangement links TRBV18 to TRBJ2-1; 9 bases are a match to TRBD2. The germline V gene has CDR1 KGHSH and CDR2 LQKENI. The CDR3 sequence is 14 residues long. Trimming at V came to 6 bases and at J to 8 bases, leaving 8 bases not matched to a gene. In DNA, the CDR3 is TGTGCCAGCTCGGCGGGAGGGCCTTCGGATGAGCAGTTCTTC. This codes for CASSAGGPSDEQFF.

This chain joins TRBV27 and TRBJ2-3, with TRBD2 matching over 11 bases. The CDR3 is 19 residues long. Trimming removed 5 bases from V and 4 bases from J; junction bases left unmatched: 17. Germline V gene lookup returns CDR1 MNHEY and CDR2 SMNVEV (reference sequence). This CDR3 is CASSPQPRLAGFNADTQYF. DNA of the CDR3: TGTGCCAGCAGTCCCCAACCCCGACTAGCGGGATTTAATGCAGATACGCAGTATTTT.

By frequency in the sample, this clone is medium-sized (0.01 to 0.1%). This sample includes further DNA sequences coding for the same CDR3. The chain uses TRBV2 and TRBJ1-1; no firm D call. Germline lookup yields CDR1 SNHLY and CDR2 FYNNEI. V was pared by 3 bases and J by 1 base, with 6 bases between. The CDR3 is 13 residues long. The CDR3 nucleotides are TGTGCCAGCAGTGATTCGGGGAACACTGAAGCTTTCTTT. Translated, it gives CASSDSGNTEAFF.

The chain combines TRBV7-2 with TRBJ2-7; D might be TRBD1 or TRBD2, each matching 6 bases. This CDR3 is built from 12 residues. Germline V lookup: CDR1 SGHTA, CDR2 FQGNSA. V was pared by 1 base and J by 7 bases, with 8 bases between. The DNA of the CDR3 is TGTGCCAGCAGCTTAGGGAGGGGGGAGCAGTACTTC. Translating it yields CASSLGRGEQYF.

DNA of the CDR3: TGTGCCAGCAGTGTCGAAGGAGCAGGAAACACCATATATTTT. Its translation: CASSVEGAGNTIYF. The chain uses TRBV2 and TRBJ1-3, with D uncertain. This CDR3 region has 14 residues. In germline, CDR1 is SNHLY, CDR2 FYNNEI. Trimming took 4 bases from V and 4 from J, leaving 11 bases between them.

The genes are TRBV19 and TRBJ2-5; D is undetermined. The germline V gene has CDR1 LNHDA and CDR2 SQIVND (reference sequence). V was shortened by 8 bases and J by 9 bases, with 16 bases between the two germline ends. The CDR3 runs to 12 residues. The chain's CDR3 is CASAATGGSQYF. The CDR3 nucleotides read TGTGCCAGTGCGGCGACCGGTGGCTCCCAGTACTTC.

This clone was counted between two and nine times. The V call is TRBV15, the J call TRBJ2-1; TRBD2 matches at 7 bases. With 7 bases clipped from V and 6 bases from J, the junction kept 6 bases outside the gene matches. The CDR3 covers 13 residues. CDR1 and CDR2 (germline): LNHNV, YYDKDF (reference sequence). CDR3 DNA: TGTGCCACCAACGAGCGGGGAGCCAATGAGCAGTTCTTC. Its translation is CATNERGANEQFF.

The genes are TRBV4-1 and TRBJ1-5; D gene unclear. V was trimmed by 1 base and J by 0 bases, leaving 7 bases between them. Germline V gene sequence: CDR1 MGHRA, CDR2 YSYEKL. The CDR3 has 15 amino acids. As DNA, the CDR3 is TGCGCCAGCAGCCAAGTAAGGGATAGCAATCAGCCCCAGCATTTT. Protein product: CASSQVRDSNQPQHF.

The CDR3 is CASRREAGGNEQFF. The CDR3 DNA follows: TGCGCCAGCCGCAGGGAAGCGGGGGGCAATGAGCAGTTCTTC. The chain couples TRBV5-1 to TRBJ2-1; 9 nucleotides align to TRBD2. Trimming took 7 bases from V and 6 from J; bases not matched to a gene: 8. The CDR3 is made up of 14 amino acids. Germline V lookup: CDR1 SGHRS, CDR2 YFSETQ.

This chain connects TRBV11-1 to TRBJ1-1; the match to TRBD1 covers 9 bases. CDR1 is SGHAT, CDR2 FQDESV, per germline (reference sequence). V gave up 4 bases and J gave up 1 base; unmatched junction bases: 10. The CDR3 spans 17 residues. CDR3 region: CASSSRPGTGPNTEAFF. The CDR3 DNA follows: TGTGCCAGCAGCTCACGTCCCGGGACAGGGCCGAACACTGAAGCTTTCTTT.

The J gene is TRBJ2-1, the V gene TRBV19; TRBD2 matches 14 bases. This CDR3 has 16 residues. The germline gives CDR1 LNHDA, CDR2 SQIVND (reference sequence). Trimming cost V 8 bases and J 7 bases; bases outside gene matches: 10. The CDR3 reads CASQGGLAGVGNEQFF. CDR3 nucleotides: TGTGCCAGTCAGGGGGGACTAGCGGGAGTAGGTAATGAGCAGTTCTTC.

This chain joins TRBV4-1 and TRBJ2-2; perhaps TRBD1 as D (6 bases). V lost 1 base to trimming and J lost 6 bases, with 18 bases between them. The V gene's germline CDR1 is MGHRA and CDR2 YSYEKL. CDR3 size: 17 residues. CDR3 sequence reads: CASSQGSVQGPAGELFF. The CDR3 nucleotides are TGCGCCAGCAGCCAAGGGAGTGTACAGGGCCCCGCCGGGGAGCTGTTTTTT.

The chain combines TRBV14 with TRBJ2-5; possible D gene TRBD2, 6 bases. The CDR3 has 15 amino acids. The germline CDR1 and CDR2 sequences are SGHDN and FVKESK. Trimming shortened V by 1 base and J by 7 bases, and 16 bases separated the two germline ends. CDR3 in amino acids: CASSQAKGGTGTQYF. CDR3 nucleotide sequence: TGTGCCAGCAGCCAAGCGAAGGGCGGGACTGGGACCCAGTACTTC.

The V gene is TRBV7-9, the J gene TRBJ2-7, with D perhaps TRBD2 (6 bases). Germline V lookup: CDR1 SEHNR, CDR2 FQNEAQ (reference sequence). V lost 5 bases and J lost 9, with 14 bases in between. The CDR3 loop spans 12 amino acids. The CDR3 coding sequence is TGTGCCAGCAGCCCACGGGGGATGAGGCAGTACTTC. This encodes CASSPRGMRQYF.

This clone was seen more than once but under ten times. V gene TRBV5-8 combines with J gene TRBJ2-7; D remains ambiguous. There are 14 residues in the CDR3. Trimming took off 7 bases at V and 4 bases at J, with 18 bases between the two ends. The germline V gene has CDR1 SGHTS and CDR2 YDEGEE. This chain's CDR3 is CASAELGRRYEQYF. The CDR3 nucleotides are TGTGCCAGCGCGGAGCTGGGCCGGAGATACGAGCAGTACTTC. The full variable domain, with the rest looked up from reference TRBV5-8 and TRBJ2-7, is EAGVTQSPTHLIKTRGQQATLRCSPISGHTSVYWYQQALGLGLQFLLWYDEGEERNRGNFPPRFSGRQFPNYSSELNVNALELEDSALYLCASAELGRRYEQYFGPGTRLTVT.

The V and J genes are TRBV7-2 and TRBJ2-1; 11 nucleotides align to TRBD2. The V and J ends lost 3 bases and 9 bases, in that order; junction bases with no gene match: 7. Germline V gene lookup returns CDR1 SGHTA and CDR2 FQGNSA. This CDR3 has 15 residues. In DNA, the CDR3 is TGTGCCAGCAGCTTGGGTAGCGGGGGGGCCGGTGAGCAGTTCTTC. It codes for CASSLGSGGAGEQFF.

The CDR3 loop reads CASSPKARGSQETQYF. The CDR3 coding sequence is TGTGCCAGCAGCCCGAAGGCTAGGGGATCCCAAGAGACCCAGTACTTC. The rearrangement joins TRBV7-8 to TRBJ2-5, with D tentatively TRBD1 (5 bases). Trimming cost V 5 bases and J 1 base, with 17 bases left between them. Germline V gene lookup returns CDR1 SGHVS and CDR2 FQNEAQ. The CDR3 length is 16 residues.

V is TRBV6-5 and J is TRBJ1-2, with D possibly matching TRBD1 (5 bases). Per germline, CDR1 MNHEY and CDR2 SVGAGI. V was clipped by 4 bases and J by 8 bases, with 23 bases between them. The CDR3 sequence is 16 residues long. DNA for the CDR3: TGTGCCAGCAGTTTTACGGCGGGGACGGTATCCTCCGGCTACACCTTC. Translation: CASSFTAGTVSSGYTF.

The rearrangement uses TRBV28 and TRBJ2-7; maybe TRBD1 (6 bases). Per the germline V gene, CDR1 is MDHEN and CDR2 is SYDVKM. With 3 bases removed from V and 2 bases from J, the gap between germline ends came to 11 bases. The CDR3 extends over 14 amino acids. CDR3 sequence reads: CASSFSAGAYEQYF. DNA of the CDR3: TGTGCCAGCAGTTTTTCGGCAGGGGCCTACGAGCAGTACTTC.

This clone was counted only a few times. The rearrangement uses TRBV2 and TRBJ1-5, with D unclear. With 6 bases removed from V and 0 bases from J, the gap between germline ends came to 9 bases. Per germline, CDR1 SNHLY and CDR2 FYNNEI. The CDR3 length is 14 residues. DNA for the CDR3: TGTGCCAGCAGGTACACTTATAGCAATCAGCCCCAGCATTTT. Protein sequence: CASRYTYSNQPQHF.

The table lists this clone with a few counts. The genes are TRBV18 and TRBJ1-5, with D possibly being TRBD1 (5 bases). Trimming pared 2 bases from V and 4 bases from J, leaving 12 bases between. Germline values: CDR1 KGHSH, CDR2 LQKENI. There are 15 residues in the CDR3. This CDR3 reads CASSPEGAGNQPQHF. CDR3 coding DNA: TGTGCCAGCTCACCAGAAGGGGCGGGAAATCAGCCCCAGCATTTT.

The V gene is TRBV18, the J gene TRBJ1-2; D is uncertain. Germline-derived CDR1 and CDR2 are KGHSH and LQKENI. Trimming pared 6 bases from V and 6 bases from J, leaving 17 bases between. The CDR3 sequence is 14 residues long. This CDR3 is CASSPISGGNGYTF. The CDR3 bases are TGTGCCAGCTCCCCTATAAGCGGAGGGAATGGCTACACCTTC.

The V gene is TRBV27, the J gene TRBJ2-2; D remains unclear. This CDR3 contains 14 residues. V dropped 7 bases and J dropped 1 base, with 10 bases sitting between them. CDR1 MNHEY and CDR2 SMNVEV come from the germline V gene (reference sequence). This CDR3 reads CASKDGKNTGELFF. CDR3 DNA: TGTGCCAGCAAAGACGGAAAGAACACCGGGGAGCTGTTTTTT.